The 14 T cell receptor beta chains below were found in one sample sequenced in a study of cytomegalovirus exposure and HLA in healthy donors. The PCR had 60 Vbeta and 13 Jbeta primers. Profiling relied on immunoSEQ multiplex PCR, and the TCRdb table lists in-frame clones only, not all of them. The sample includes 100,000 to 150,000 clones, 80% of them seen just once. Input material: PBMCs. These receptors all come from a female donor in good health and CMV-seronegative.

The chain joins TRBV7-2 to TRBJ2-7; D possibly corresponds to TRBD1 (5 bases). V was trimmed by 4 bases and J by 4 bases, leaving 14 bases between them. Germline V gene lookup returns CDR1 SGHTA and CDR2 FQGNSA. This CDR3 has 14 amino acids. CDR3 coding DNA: TGTGCCAGCAGCTCAGGCAGGGCAAGTTACGAGCAGTACTTC. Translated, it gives CASSSGRASYEQYF.

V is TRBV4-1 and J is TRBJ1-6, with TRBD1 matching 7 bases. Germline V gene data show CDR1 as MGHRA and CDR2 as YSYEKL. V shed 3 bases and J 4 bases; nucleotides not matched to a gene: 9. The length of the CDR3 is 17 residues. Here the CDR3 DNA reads TGCGCCAGCAGCCAGGCGACCGGGACAGCTTATAATTCACCCCTCCACTTT. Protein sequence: CASSQATGTAYNSPLHF.

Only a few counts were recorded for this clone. CDR3 sequence reads: CASSTGQGSTEAFF. CDR3 nucleotides: TGTGCCAGTAGTACCGGACAGGGATCCACTGAAGCTTTCTTT. V gene TRBV19 combines with J gene TRBJ1-1; 8 nucleotides align to TRBD1. The CDR3 runs 14 residues. Trimming took 4 bases from V and 4 from J; bases not matched to a gene: 5. CDR1 and CDR2 from the germline V gene are LNHDA and SQIVND (reference sequence).

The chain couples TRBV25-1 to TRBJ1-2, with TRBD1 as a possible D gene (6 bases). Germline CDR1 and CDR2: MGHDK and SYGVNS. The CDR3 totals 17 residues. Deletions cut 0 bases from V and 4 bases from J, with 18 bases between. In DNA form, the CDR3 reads TGTGCCAGCAGTGAATATTTTGGTGGAGACAGGACCTATGGCTACACCTTC. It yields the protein CASSEYFGGDRTYGYTF.

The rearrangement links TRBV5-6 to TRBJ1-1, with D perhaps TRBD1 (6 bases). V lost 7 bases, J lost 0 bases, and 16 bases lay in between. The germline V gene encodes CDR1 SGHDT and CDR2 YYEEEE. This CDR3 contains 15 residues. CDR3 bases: TGTGCCAGCGGACTGAGGGACACCTTGAACACTGAAGCTTTCTTT. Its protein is CASGLRDTLNTEAFF.

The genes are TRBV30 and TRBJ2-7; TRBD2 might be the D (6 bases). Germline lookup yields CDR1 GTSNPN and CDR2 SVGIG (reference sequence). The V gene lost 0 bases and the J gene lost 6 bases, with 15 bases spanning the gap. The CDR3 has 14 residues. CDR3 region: CAWSVYSEGLEQYF. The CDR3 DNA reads TGTGCCTGGAGTGTATATTCGGAGGGACTCGAGCAGTACTTC.

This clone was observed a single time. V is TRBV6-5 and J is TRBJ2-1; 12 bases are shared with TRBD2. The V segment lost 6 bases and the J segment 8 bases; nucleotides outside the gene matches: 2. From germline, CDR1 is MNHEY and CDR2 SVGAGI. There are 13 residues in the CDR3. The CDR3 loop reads CASSRLAGDEQFF. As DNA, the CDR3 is TGTGCCAGCAGCCGACTAGCGGGGGATGAGCAGTTCTTC.

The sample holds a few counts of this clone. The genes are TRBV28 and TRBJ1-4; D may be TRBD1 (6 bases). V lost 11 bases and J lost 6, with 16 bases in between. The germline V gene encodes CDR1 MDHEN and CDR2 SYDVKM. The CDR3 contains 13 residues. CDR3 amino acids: CAGGGRNHEKLFF. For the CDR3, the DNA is TGTGCCGGGGGGGGCAGAAATCATGAAAAACTGTTTTTT.

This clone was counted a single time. The CDR3 loop is CASTMTGGEYEQYF. Here the CDR3 DNA reads TGTGCCAGCACCATGACAGGCGGCGAATACGAGCAGTACTTC. The J gene is TRBJ2-7, the V gene TRBV28; weak D call: TRBD1 (6 bases). Trimming shortened V by 7 bases and J by 4 bases, and 17 bases separated the two germline ends. Germline values: CDR1 MDHEN, CDR2 SYDVKM. The CDR3 consists of 14 residues.

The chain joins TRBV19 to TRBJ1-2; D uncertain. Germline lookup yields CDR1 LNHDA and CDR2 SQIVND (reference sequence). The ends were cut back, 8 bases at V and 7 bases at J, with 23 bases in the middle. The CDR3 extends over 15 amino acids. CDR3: CASHSTTDWSGGYTF. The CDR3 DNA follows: TGTGCCAGTCATTCGACGACGGACTGGTCAGGTGGCTACACCTTC.

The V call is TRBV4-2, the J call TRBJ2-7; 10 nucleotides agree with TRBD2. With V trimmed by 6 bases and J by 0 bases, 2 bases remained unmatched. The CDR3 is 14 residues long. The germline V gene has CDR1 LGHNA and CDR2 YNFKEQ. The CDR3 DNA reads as TGTGCCAGCAGAAGCGGGGGGGCCTCCTACGAGCAGTACTTC. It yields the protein CASRSGGASYEQYF.

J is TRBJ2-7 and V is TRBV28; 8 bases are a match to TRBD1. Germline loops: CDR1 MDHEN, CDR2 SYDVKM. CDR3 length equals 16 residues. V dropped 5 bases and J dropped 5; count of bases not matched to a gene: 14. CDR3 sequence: CASSLRRDRSRHEQYF. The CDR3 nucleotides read TGTGCCAGCAGTCTACGCCGGGACAGGTCCCGTCACGAGCAGTACTTC.

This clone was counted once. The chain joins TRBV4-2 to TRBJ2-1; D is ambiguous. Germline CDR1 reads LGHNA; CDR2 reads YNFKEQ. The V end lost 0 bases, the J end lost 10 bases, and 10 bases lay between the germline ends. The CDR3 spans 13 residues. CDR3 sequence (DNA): TGTGCCAGCAGCCAAGAAGCAGAGGCCGAGCAGTTCTTC. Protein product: CASSQEAEAEQFF.

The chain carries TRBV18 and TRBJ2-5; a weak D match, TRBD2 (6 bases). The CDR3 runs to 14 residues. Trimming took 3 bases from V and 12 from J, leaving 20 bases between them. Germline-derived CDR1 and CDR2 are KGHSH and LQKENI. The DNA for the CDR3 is TGTGCCAGCTCACCCCGGGCGACGCGCCCGGGAGAGTACTTC. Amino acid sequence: CASSPRATRPGEYF. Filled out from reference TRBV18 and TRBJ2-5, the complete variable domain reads NAGVMQNPRHLVRRRGQEARLRCSPMKGHSHVYWYRQLPEEGLKFMVYLQKENIIDESGMPKERFSAEFPKEGPSILRIQQVVRGDSAAYFCASSPRATRPGEYFGPGTRLLVL.